A selection of T cell receptor beta chains follows, all from one sample in a study of blood T cell repertoires in COVID-19. Libraries were prepared by immunoSEQ multiplex PCR; TCRdb keeps only in-frame clonotypes and omits some of them. The table has a few hundred thousand clones, 75% to 85% seen once. The sample was PBMCs or T cells enriched from blood (not recorded which). The receptors here all came from a man aged 35 to 55 who had recovered from COVID-19. Both conserved end residues are part of each CDR3. Fields, in order: J gene, clone size, D gene, V gene, CDR3 length, CDR3 DNA, CDR3 protein. A D gene is named only where the DNA matches it firmly. Only some rows state a clone size, as once, few, many or a class for expanded clones.

J: TRBJ2-1
size: -
D: -
V: TRBV5-1
length: 15
DNA: TGCGCCAGCAGCTTGGACAACATAAACTACAATGAGCAGTTCTTC
CDR3: CASSLDNINYNEQFF

J: TRBJ2-5
size: few
D: -
V: TRBV4-1
length: 13
DNA: TGCGCCAGCAGCCAAGGACTTAAAGAGACCCAGTACTTC
CDR3: CASSQGLKETQYF

J: TRBJ2-5
size: -
D: -
V: TRBV4-1
length: 13
DNA: TGCGCCAGCAGCCAGCAGGTTGGGGAGACCCAGTACTTC
CDR3: CASSQQVGETQYF

J: TRBJ1-2
size: -
D: TRBD1
V: TRBV7-9
length: 14
DNA: TGTGCCAGCAGCGCGCACCGGACAGGGGACGGCTACACCTTC
CDR3: CASSAHRTGDGYTF

J: TRBJ2-2
size: -
D: -
V: TRBV20-1
length: 11
DNA: TGCAGTGCTAGGAGGACCGGGGAGCTGTTTTTT
CDR3: CSARRTGELFF

J: TRBJ1-1
size: -
D: -
V: TRBV12-5
length: 14
DNA: TGTGCTAGTGCCTCCGAAGGGGGGAACACTGAAGCTTTCTTT
CDR3: CASASEGGNTEAFF

J: TRBJ1-3
size: -
D: TRBD1
V: TRBV12-3/TRBV12-4
length: 13
DNA: TGTGCCAGCAGCCAGGGGGCTGGAAACACCATATATTTT
CDR3: CASSQGAGNTIYF

J: TRBJ2-7
size: -
D: -
V: TRBV5-1
length: 14
DNA: TGCGCCAGCAGTCGGGCTAGCGACACCTACGAGCAGTACTTC
CDR3: CASSRASDTYEQYF

J: TRBJ2-5
size: -
D: -
V: TRBV5-5
length: 13
DNA: TGTGCCAGCAGCCTGACTGGTAAAGAGACCCAGTACTTC
CDR3: CASSLTGKETQYF

J: TRBJ1-1
size: -
D: -
V: TRBV6-5
length: 15
DNA: TGTGCCAGCAGTTACTCTGGGGGGAAAACAGTTGAAGCTTTCTTT
CDR3: CASSYSGGKTVEAFF

J: TRBJ2-1
size: -
D: TRBD2
V: TRBV11-2
length: 16
DNA: TGTGCCAGCAGCTTAGAGACTAGCGTTCTCTACAATGAGCAGTTCTTC
CDR3: CASSLETSVLYNEQFF

J: TRBJ2-5
size: once
D: TRBD2
V: TRBV3-1/TRBV3-2
length: 15
DNA: TGTGCCAGCAGCCCCGCGGGGGGCACAGGAGAGACCCAGTACTTC
CDR3: CASSPAGGTGETQYF

J: TRBJ2-1
size: -
D: -
V: TRBV9
length: 15
DNA: TGTGCCAGCAGTCTTAGACTATCAGCATACAATGAGCAGTTCTTC
CDR3: CASSLRLSAYNEQFF

J: TRBJ2-1
size: -
D: TRBD1
V: TRBV19
length: 15
DNA: TGTGCCAGTAGTCCCCGGGACAGGGGGCTTAATGAGCAGTTCTTC
CDR3: CASSPRDRGLNEQFF

J: TRBJ1-2
size: -
D: -
V: TRBV9
length: 14
DNA: TGTGCCAGCAGCGTTCCGGACACTAACTATGGCTACACCTTC
CDR3: CASSVPDTNYGYTF

J: TRBJ1-4
size: -
D: TRBD1
V: TRBV19
length: 17
DNA: TGTGCCAGTAGTACCCGACAGGGCCTTGCAACTAATGAAAAACTGTTTTTT
CDR3: CASSTRQGLATNEKLFF

J: TRBJ2-3
size: -
D: -
V: TRBV6-5
length: 15
DNA: TGTGCCAGCAGTTATCGCGAACCTAGCACAGATACGCAGTATTTT
CDR3: CASSYREPSTDTQYF

J: TRBJ1-4
size: -
D: -
V: TRBV11-2
length: 14
DNA: TGTGCCAGCAGCTTGAGCGGGAATAATGAAAAACTGTTTTTT
CDR3: CASSLSGNNEKLFF

J: TRBJ2-3
size: few
D: TRBD2
V: TRBV6-5
length: 15
DNA: TGTGCCAGCAGGGACGGAGCGGGAAGCACAGATACGCAGTATTTT
CDR3: CASRDGAGSTDTQYF

J: TRBJ1-1
size: -
D: -
V: TRBV18
length: 13
DNA: TGTGCCAGCTCACCCCAGGGAATCGCTGAAGCTTTCTTT
CDR3: CASSPQGIAEAFF

J: TRBJ1-6
size: -
D: -
V: TRBV5-1
length: 13
DNA: TGCGCCAGCACGAGTGGGGGGAATTCACCCCTCCACTTT
CDR3: CASTSGGNSPLHF

J: TRBJ1-4
size: -
D: TRBD1
V: TRBV27
length: 18
DNA: TGTGCCAGCAGTCCCAACGCAGGGGGCGTCCCTAATCGGGAAAAACTGTTTTTT
CDR3: CASSPNAGGVPNREKLFF

J: TRBJ1-2
size: -
D: TRBD1
V: TRBV5-1
length: 21
DNA: TGCGCCAGCAGCCCCCGGGACAGGGGGCGGTCGGTAACACTATGGCTGCGGGGCTACACCTTC
CDR3: CASSPRDRGRSVTLWLRGYTF

J: TRBJ2-7
size: -
D: TRBD2
V: TRBV7-9
length: 15
DNA: TGTGCCAGCAGCCCAATGGGACTAGCGAGCCACGAGCAGTACTTC
CDR3: CASSPMGLASHEQYF

J: TRBJ1-5
size: -
D: -
V: TRBV24-1
length: 17
DNA: TGTGCCACCAGTGATAGTCGATTCGGCGGGGGCAATCAGCCCCAGCATTTT
CDR3: CATSDSRFGGGNQPQHF

J: TRBJ1-1
size: -
D: TRBD1
V: TRBV7-8
length: 17
DNA: TGTGCCAGCAGCTTAGCCTACTCAGGACAGGTGAACACTGAAGCTTTCTTT
CDR3: CASSLAYSGQVNTEAFF